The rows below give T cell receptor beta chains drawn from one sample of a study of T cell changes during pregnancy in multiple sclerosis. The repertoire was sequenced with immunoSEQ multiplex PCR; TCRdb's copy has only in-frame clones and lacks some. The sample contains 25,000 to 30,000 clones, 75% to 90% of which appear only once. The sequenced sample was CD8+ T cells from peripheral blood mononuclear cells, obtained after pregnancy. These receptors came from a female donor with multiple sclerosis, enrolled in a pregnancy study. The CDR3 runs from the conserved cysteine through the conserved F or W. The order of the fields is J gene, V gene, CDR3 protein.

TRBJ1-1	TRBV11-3	CASSASQGMTEAFF
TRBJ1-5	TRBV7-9	CASSLEQGQPQHF
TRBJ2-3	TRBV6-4	CASSDSGRASDTQYF
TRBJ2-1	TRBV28	CASSFYGSYNEQFF
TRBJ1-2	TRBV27	CASSLGPSGGYTF
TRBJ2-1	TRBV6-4	CASSSTSGSGYNEQFF
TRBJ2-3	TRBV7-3	CASSLLARGDTQYF
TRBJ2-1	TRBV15	CATSRDRLAGYDEQFF
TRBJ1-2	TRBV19	CASSPWGEALGYTF
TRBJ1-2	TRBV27	CASRDRFYGYTF
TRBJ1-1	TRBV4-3	CASSQRGGTEAFF
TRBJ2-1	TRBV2	CASSAGSYNEQFF
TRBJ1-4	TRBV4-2	CASSQDAPGQAEKLFF
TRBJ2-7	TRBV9	CASSVGGQSSYEQYF
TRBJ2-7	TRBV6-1	CASSEASGRAEQYF
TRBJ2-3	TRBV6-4	CASSAGGTDTQYF
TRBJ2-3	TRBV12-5	CASGLEGLGDTQYF
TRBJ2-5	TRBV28	CASTTGSLTGQYF
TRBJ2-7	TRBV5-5	CASSQGAGRDRYEQYF
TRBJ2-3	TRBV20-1	CSAGTNTQYF
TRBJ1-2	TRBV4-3	CASSPMQGANGYTF
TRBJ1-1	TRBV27	CASGQGMNTEAFF
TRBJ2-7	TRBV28	CASSLPYDSYEQYF
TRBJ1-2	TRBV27	CASSLVGRGGYTF
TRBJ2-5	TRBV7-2	CASSQDRDRWETQYF
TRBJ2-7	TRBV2	CASSGGSSYEQYF
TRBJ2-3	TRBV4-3	CASSQDSLSAGGPSDTQYF
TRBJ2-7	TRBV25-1	CASSPIGERMEPYEQYF
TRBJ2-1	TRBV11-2	CASSSNRDRGQQFF
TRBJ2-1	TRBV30	CAWSDIYSYNEQFF
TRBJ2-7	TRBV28	CASTLGTSGSSYEQYF
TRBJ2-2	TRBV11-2	CASRNHRNTGELFF
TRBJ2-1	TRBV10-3	CAISEEGREQFF
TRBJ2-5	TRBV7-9	CASSLVLAGEKTQYF
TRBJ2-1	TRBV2	CASSDWTSGYNEQFF
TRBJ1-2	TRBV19	CASSPMPGGHGYTF